This T cell receptor beta chain was captured in a study of blood T cells in healthy people across ages. Whole-study findings and limits: Diversity was higher, and naive CD4+ cells more numerous, in long-lived donors than in aged donors.

The CDR3 loop spans 15 amino acids. About this clonotype itself: Its antigen is unknown.

Through a sample-barcoded 5' primer and a J-beta primer mix, a second PCR was run for about 6 to 11 cycles. MiXCR, run by TCRdb on the 5' RACE reads, gives a single entry per CDR3 protein. Among about 1 million distinct CDR3 sequences listed, 45% were seen once. Isolated per sample were at least 6 million PBMCs. The source of this sequence is a woman aged 55-70 years in good health. The source material was blood. V and J are TRBV21-1 and TRBJ2-2; the table's D call TRBD2 went unverified against the DNA. TRBV21-1 is a recognized pseudogene. The CDR3 DNA reads TGTGCCAGCAGCTTCGAGGGCGGAAACACCGGGGAGCTGTTTTTT. It yields the protein CASSFEGGNTGELFF.